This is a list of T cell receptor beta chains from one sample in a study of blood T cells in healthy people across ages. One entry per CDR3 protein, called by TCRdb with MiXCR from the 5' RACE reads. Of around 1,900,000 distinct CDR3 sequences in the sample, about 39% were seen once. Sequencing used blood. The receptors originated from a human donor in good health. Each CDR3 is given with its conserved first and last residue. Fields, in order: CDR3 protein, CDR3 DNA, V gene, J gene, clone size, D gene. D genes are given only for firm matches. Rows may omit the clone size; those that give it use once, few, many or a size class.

CDR3 protein: CASSEEGPQSSYNEQFF
CDR3 DNA: TGTGCCAGCAGCGAAGAGGGGCCCCAGAGCTCCTACAATGAGCAGTTCTTC
V gene: TRBV7-8
J gene: TRBJ2-1
clone size: .
D gene: .

CDR3 protein: CASSEARTGGADIQYF
CDR3 DNA: TGTGCCAGCAGTGAAGCGAGGACAGGGGGGGCGGACATTCAGTACTTC
V gene: TRBV6-1
J gene: TRBJ2-4
clone size: .
D gene: TRBD1

CDR3 protein: CTSSVGTEIQPQHF
CDR3 DNA: TGTACCAGCAGTGTAGGGACGGAGATTCAGCCCCAGCATTTT
V gene: TRBV2
J gene: TRBJ1-5
clone size: once
D gene: .

CDR3 protein: CASSLVGSGVGIDTQYF
CDR3 DNA: TGCGCCAGCAGCTTGGTTGGTAGCGGGGTAGGGATAGATACGCAGTATTTT
V gene: TRBV5-1
J gene: TRBJ2-3
clone size: .
D gene: TRBD2

CDR3 protein: CASSYSPSYEQYF
CDR3 DNA: TGTGCCAGCAGTTACTCCCCTTCTTACGAGCAGTACTTC
V gene: TRBV6-5
J gene: TRBJ2-7
clone size: many
D gene: .

CDR3 protein: CASSQDPALTNTDTQYF
CDR3 DNA: TGCGCCAGCAGCCAAGATCCGGCACTGACTAACACAGATACGCAGTATTTT
V gene: TRBV4-3
J gene: TRBJ2-3
clone size: .
D gene: .

CDR3 protein: CASSPYAAGLNTEAFF
CDR3 DNA: TGCGCCAGCAGCCCCTATGCGGCCGGACTGAACACTGAAGCTTTCTTT
V gene: TRBV5-1
J gene: TRBJ1-1
clone size: .
D gene: .

CDR3 protein: CASSPGPGRNSPLHF
CDR3 DNA: TGTGCCAGCAGCCCCGGCCCTGGCCGGAATTCACCCCTCCACTTT
V gene: TRBV7-8
J gene: TRBJ1-6
clone size: .
D gene: .

CDR3 protein: CASGFGTTQNTEAFF
CDR3 DNA: TGTGCCAGCGGCTTTGGTACTACCCAGAACACTGAAGCTTTCTTT
V gene: TRBV5-8
J gene: TRBJ1-1
clone size: .
D gene: .

CDR3 protein: CATSRDRLRAFAYEQYF
CDR3 DNA: TGTGCCACCAGCAGAGATAGATTAAGAGCTTTCGCCTACGAGCAGTACTTC
V gene: TRBV15
J gene: TRBJ2-7
clone size: few
D gene: .

CDR3 protein: CASSLQGSDYGYTF
CDR3 DNA: TGTGCCAGCAGCTTGCAGGGTTCTGACTATGGCTACACCTTC
V gene: TRBV5-8
J gene: TRBJ1-2
clone size: .
D gene: .

CDR3 protein: CASSSPGQGLKEQYF
CDR3 DNA: TGTGCCAGCAGCTCCCCGGGACAGGGATTAAAAGAGCAGTACTTC
V gene: TRBV13
J gene: TRBJ2-5
clone size: .
D gene: TRBD1

CDR3 protein: CASSEEGRGSRAQYF
CDR3 DNA: TGTGCCAGCAGTGAAGAAGGAAGGGGTTCGCGTGCGCAGTACTTC
V gene: TRBV2
J gene: TRBJ2-4
clone size: .
D gene: .

CDR3 protein: CATSDPFDDYNEQFF
CDR3 DNA: TGTGCCACCAGTGATCCCTTCGACGACTACAATGAGCAGTTCTTC
V gene: TRBV24-1
J gene: TRBJ2-1
clone size: .
D gene: .

CDR3 protein: CASSWGLAGGYTF
CDR3 DNA: TGTGCCAGCAGCTGGGGACTGGCTGGTGGCTACACCTTC
V gene: TRBV5-5
J gene: TRBJ1-2
clone size: .
D gene: .

CDR3 protein: CASSLDQGSLGPQHF
CDR3 DNA: TGTGCCAGCAGCTTAGACCAGGGGAGCCTGGGGCCCCAGCATTTT
V gene: TRBV7-2
J gene: TRBJ1-5
clone size: .
D gene: .

CDR3 protein: CSAKPTGRKNYNEQFF
CDR3 DNA: TGCAGTGCTAAACCCACAGGGAGGAAGAACTACAATGAGCAGTTCTTC
V gene: TRBV20-1
J gene: TRBJ2-1
clone size: .
D gene: .

CDR3 protein: CASSERRLNTEAFF
CDR3 DNA: TGTGCCAGCAGTGAAAGACGGCTGAACACTGAAGCTTTCTTT
V gene: TRBV6-1
J gene: TRBJ1-1
clone size: few
D gene: .

CDR3 protein: CASRGQGNLGYTF
CDR3 DNA: TGTGCCAGCAGAGGGCAGGGAAATCTTGGCTACACCTTC
V gene: TRBV7-9
J gene: TRBJ1-2
clone size: .
D gene: .

CDR3 protein: CASSQDGGTETQYF
CDR3 DNA: TGCGCCAGCAGCCAAGATGGGGGCACTGAGACCCAGTACTTC
V gene: TRBV4-3
J gene: TRBJ2-5
clone size: .
D gene: .

CDR3 protein: CASTLSGGSGNQPQHF
CDR3 DNA: TGTGCCAGCACCCTAAGCGGGGGGTCGGGCAATCAGCCCCAGCATTTT
V gene: TRBV28
J gene: TRBJ1-5
clone size: few
D gene: .

CDR3 protein: CASSGTGDYNERFF
CDR3 DNA: TGTGCCAGCAGCGGGACAGGGGACTACAATGAGCGGTTCTTC
V gene: TRBV9
J gene: TRBJ2-1
clone size: .
D gene: TRBD1

CDR3 protein: CASSEYFGTNSPLHF
CDR3 DNA: TGTGCCAGCAGTGAATATTTCGGGACCAATTCACCCCTCCACTTT
V gene: TRBV25-1
J gene: TRBJ1-6
clone size: once
D gene: .

CDR3 protein: CASSQVGREGTDTQYF
CDR3 DNA: TGTGCCAGCAGCCAAGTGGGACGCGAGGGAACAGATACGCAGTATTTT
V gene: TRBV14
J gene: TRBJ2-3
clone size: .
D gene: .

CDR3 protein: CASSLSVIQGTDTQYF
CDR3 DNA: TGCGCCAGCAGCTTGTCAGTCATTCAGGGCACAGATACGCAGTATTTT
V gene: TRBV5-1
J gene: TRBJ2-3
clone size: few
D gene: .

CDR3 protein: CASCTSGGGYNEQFF
CDR3 DNA: TGTGCCAGCTGTACTAGCGGGGGTGGATACAATGAGCAGTTCTTC
V gene: TRBV11-2
J gene: TRBJ2-1
clone size: few
D gene: TRBD2

CDR3 protein: CASSFLQRLRYEQYF
CDR3 DNA: TGTGCCAGCAGCTTTCTACAGAGGTTAAGATACGAGCAGTACTTC
V gene: TRBV5-6
J gene: TRBJ2-7
clone size: many
D gene: .

CDR3 protein: CASSYGPAGSPLHF
CDR3 DNA: TGTGCCAGCAGTTACGGGCCCGCGGGGTCACCCCTCCACTTT
V gene: TRBV7-2
J gene: TRBJ1-6
clone size: few
D gene: .

CDR3 protein: CASQQDRNTYEQYF
CDR3 DNA: TGTGCCAGCCAACAGGACAGAAATACCTACGAGCAGTACTTC
V gene: TRBV6-6
J gene: TRBJ2-7
clone size: few
D gene: .

CDR3 protein: CASSGQGDNEQFF
CDR3 DNA: TGTGCCAGCAGCGGACAGGGGGACAATGAGCAGTTCTTC
V gene: TRBV2
J gene: TRBJ2-1
clone size: .
D gene: TRBD1

CDR3 protein: CASQKPGRDEQFF
CDR3 DNA: TGTGCCAGCCAAAAACCCGGGCGAGATGAGCAGTTCTTC
V gene: TRBV7-2
J gene: TRBJ2-1
clone size: .
D gene: .

CDR3 protein: CSATGLGGTDTQYF
CDR3 DNA: TGCAGTGCGACGGGACTAGGGGGCACAGATACGCAGTATTTT
V gene: TRBV20-1
J gene: TRBJ2-3
clone size: .
D gene: TRBD2

CDR3 protein: CASSLEARAGNSPLHF
CDR3 DNA: TGTGCCAGCAGCTTAGAAGCGCGTGCGGGGAATTCACCCCTCCACTTT
V gene: TRBV7-6
J gene: TRBJ1-6
clone size: .
D gene: .

CDR3 protein: CASSLPGQHNYNEQFF
CDR3 DNA: TGTGCCAGCTCATTACCGGGACAGCATAACTACAATGAGCAGTTCTTC
V gene: TRBV18
J gene: TRBJ2-1
clone size: few
D gene: TRBD1

CDR3 protein: CSARDYGGVLFF
CDR3 DNA: TGCAGTGCTAGAGATTACGGGGGGGTTTTGTTCTTC
V gene: TRBV20-1
J gene: TRBJ2-1
clone size: .
D gene: TRBD2

CDR3 protein: CASRAQEFSSYEQYF
CDR3 DNA: TGTGCCAGCAGAGCACAGGAGTTTAGCTCCTACGAGCAGTACTTC
V gene: TRBV6-1
J gene: TRBJ2-7
clone size: .
D gene: .

CDR3 protein: CSAPTSGLNEQFF
CDR3 DNA: TGCAGTGCTCCCACTAGCGGACTAAATGAGCAGTTCTTC
V gene: TRBV20-1
J gene: TRBJ2-1
clone size: few
D gene: TRBD2

CDR3 protein: CSVAVGTSTETQYF
CDR3 DNA: TGCAGCGTTGCAGTAGGGACATCCACGGAGACCCAGTACTTC
V gene: TRBV29-1
J gene: TRBJ2-5
clone size: few
D gene: .

CDR3 protein: CASRRGAQVDERFF
CDR3 DNA: TGTGCCAGCAGACGGGGGGCCCAAGTCGATGAGCGGTTCTTC
V gene: TRBV9
J gene: TRBJ2-1
clone size: .
D gene: .

CDR3 protein: CASSSHSDRFSKGYTF
CDR3 DNA: TGCGCCAGCAGCTCCCATAGTGACAGATTTTCTAAGGGCTACACCTTC
V gene: TRBV4-1
J gene: TRBJ1-2
clone size: .
D gene: .

CDR3 protein: CASSVGGAGNIQYF
CDR3 DNA: TGTGCCAGCAGCGTAGGAGGGGCGGGTAACATTCAGTACTTC
V gene: TRBV9
J gene: TRBJ2-4
clone size: .
D gene: .

CDR3 protein: CASSSTTGENAYNEQFF
CDR3 DNA: TGTGCCAGCAGCTCCACCACAGGGGAGAACGCCTACAATGAGCAGTTCTTC
V gene: TRBV7-8
J gene: TRBJ2-1
clone size: .
D gene: TRBD1

CDR3 protein: CATSDLMGSEAFF
CDR3 DNA: TGTGCCACCAGTGATTTGATGGGCTCAGAAGCTTTCTTT
V gene: TRBV24-1
J gene: TRBJ1-1
clone size: .
D gene: .

CDR3 protein: CASSAQRGWETQYF
CDR3 DNA: TGTGCCAGCAGCGCGCAGCGGGGGTGGGAGACCCAGTACTTC
V gene: TRBV7-2
J gene: TRBJ2-5
clone size: .
D gene: TRBD2

CDR3 protein: CSASVGTSITDTQYF
CDR3 DNA: TGCAGTGCTAGTGTAGGGACTAGCATCACAGATACGCAGTATTTT
V gene: TRBV20-1
J gene: TRBJ2-3
clone size: few
D gene: TRBD2

CDR3 protein: CASGNWDGYYGYTF
CDR3 DNA: TGTGCCAGCGGGAATTGGGATGGATACTATGGCTACACCTTC
V gene: TRBV12-3/TRBV12-4
J gene: TRBJ1-2
clone size: few
D gene: .

CDR3 protein: CASSFPRTAANSPLHF
CDR3 DNA: TGTGCCAGCAGTTTTCCGCGGACAGCAGCGAATTCACCCCTCCACTTT
V gene: TRBV27
J gene: TRBJ1-6
clone size: few
D gene: .

CDR3 protein: CASSRTRDRRFTDTQYF
CDR3 DNA: TGTGCCAGCAGCCGAACCCGGGACAGGCGTTTCACAGATACGCAGTATTTT
V gene: TRBV4-2
J gene: TRBJ2-3
clone size: few
D gene: TRBD1

CDR3 protein: CASSVTLRGGYTF
CDR3 DNA: TGTGCCAGCAGCGTAACACTCAGGGGTGGCTACACCTTC
V gene: TRBV9
J gene: TRBJ1-2
clone size: few
D gene: .

CDR3 protein: CASSFEGADYEQYF
CDR3 DNA: TGCGCCAGCAGCTTTGAAGGGGCGGACTACGAGCAGTACTTC
V gene: TRBV5-1
J gene: TRBJ2-7
clone size: .
D gene: .

CDR3 protein: CASSPSTGEETQYF
CDR3 DNA: TGTGCCAGCTCACCCTCGACAGGGGAAGAGACCCAGTACTTC
V gene: TRBV18
J gene: TRBJ2-5
clone size: few
D gene: TRBD1

CDR3 protein: CASRDQGAGELFF
CDR3 DNA: TGTGCCAGCAGGGATCAGGGGGCCGGGGAGCTGTTTTTT
V gene: TRBV5-6
J gene: TRBJ2-2
clone size: .
D gene: TRBD1

CDR3 protein: CASSMGQAYNQPQHF
CDR3 DNA: TGTGCCAGTAGTATGGGGCAGGCATACAATCAGCCCCAGCATTTT
V gene: TRBV19
J gene: TRBJ1-5
clone size: few
D gene: .